The 11 T cell receptor beta chains reported below all come from one sample, sequenced in a study of blood T cell repertoires in COVID-19. Assay: immunoSEQ multiplex PCR; the TCRdb copy retains only in-frame clones and omits some. The sample records under 120,000 clones, roughly 85% being singletons. Sequencing used peripheral blood. These receptors were taken from a human donor in a cohort sampled during active COVID-19.

V gene TRBV5-8 combines with J gene TRBJ2-1; D may be TRBD2 (5 bases). The germline V gene has CDR1 SGHTS and CDR2 YDEGEE. Trimming shortened V by 2 bases and J by 9 bases, and 15 bases separated the two germline ends. The CDR3 runs 14 residues. The chain's CDR3 is CASSFYGSAGEQFF. CDR3 bases: TGTGCCAGCAGCTTTTACGGGTCGGCGGGTGAGCAGTTCTTC. The whole variable domain, remainder taken from reference TRBV5-8 and TRBJ2-1, is EAGVTQSPTHLIKTRGQQATLRCSPISGHTSVYWYQQALGLGLQFLLWYDEGEERNRGNFPPRFSGRQFPNYSSELNVNALELEDSALYLCASSFYGSAGEQFFGPGTRLTVL.

Only a few counts were recorded for this clone. The chain couples TRBV14 to TRBJ2-2; D is unclear. Trimming took off 1 base at V and 7 bases at J, with 10 bases between the two ends. Germline V CDR1 and CDR2: SGHDN, FVKESK. The length of the CDR3 is 14 residues. The CDR3 reads CASSQAAGYGELFF. In DNA form, the CDR3 reads TGTGCCAGCAGCCAAGCCGCCGGGTACGGGGAGCTGTTTTTT.

The chain combines TRBV29-1 with TRBJ1-2; D is ambiguous. This CDR3 comprises 12 residues. Germline CDR1 SQVTM, CDR2 ANQGSEA. Trimming cost V 0 bases and J 6 bases, with 8 bases left between them. The CDR3 reads CSVEDVGDGYTF. The CDR3 DNA sequence: TGCAGCGTTGAAGATGTAGGAGATGGCTACACCTTC.

This clone occurred once. The chain links TRBV2 to TRBJ2-1; D gene uncertain. Between the trimmed V and J ends, which lost 7 bases and 3 bases, there was a span of 7 bases. The CDR3 has 12 residues. Per the germline V gene, CDR1 is SNHLY and CDR2 is FYNNEI. The CDR3: CASNPLYNEQFF. In nucleotides, the CDR3 is TGTGCCAGCAATCCCCTCTACAATGAGCAGTTCTTC. The full variable domain, in which reference TRBV2 and TRBJ2-1 provide the parts outside the CDR3, is EPEVTQTPSHQVTQMGQEVILRCVPISNHLYFYWYRQILGQKVEFLVSFYNNEISEKSEIFDDQFSVERPDGSNFTLKIRSTKLEDSAMYFCASNPLYNEQFFGPGTRLTVL.

The rearrangement links TRBV11-2 to TRBJ2-5; D perhaps matches TRBD1 (6 bases). The ends were cut back, 5 bases at V and 5 bases at J, with 15 bases in the middle. CDR1 is SGHAT, CDR2 FQNNGV, per germline. This CDR3 region has 14 residues. The CDR3 loop is CASSRAGVRETQYF. The CDR3 nucleotides are TGTGCCAGCAGCCGCGCAGGGGTTAGGGAGACCCAGTACTTC.

The V call is TRBV6-6, the J call TRBJ1-1; D ambiguous. The germline V and J ends were trimmed by 6 bases and 0 bases, with 5 bases remaining between them. The CDR3 length is 12 residues. Germline CDR1 is MNHNY and CDR2 is SVGAGI (reference sequence). CDR3 loop: CASRSVNTEAFF. For the CDR3, the DNA is TGTGCCAGCAGATCCGTGAACACTGAAGCTTTCTTT.

The chain carries TRBV7-3 and TRBJ2-1, with 7 bases identical to TRBD2. V lost 5 bases and J lost 6; bases outside the gene matches: 16. CDR3 length equals 17 residues. The germline V gene has CDR1 SGHTA and CDR2 FQGTGA. CDR3 region: CASSPGWAGEGSNEQFF. The CDR3 DNA follows: TGTGCCAGCAGCCCCGGGTGGGCGGGAGAGGGGAGCAATGAGCAGTTCTTC. Based on the CDR3 plus reference TRBV7-3 and TRBJ2-1, the full variable domain is GAGVSQTPSNKVTEKGKYVELRCDPISGHTALYWYRQSLGQGPEFLIYFQGTGAADDSGLPNDRFFAVRPEGSVSTLKIQRTERGDSAVYLCASSPGWAGEGSNEQFFGPGTRLTVL.

Here the CDR3 reads CASSPRDSSGYTF. The DNA of the CDR3 is TGTGCCAGCAGCCCCCGGGACAGTTCTGGCTACACCTTC. The chain couples TRBV5-5 to TRBJ1-2; TRBD1 aligns across 7 bases. CDR3 length equals 13 residues. Germline lookup yields CDR1 SGHKS and CDR2 YYEKEE (reference sequence). V was pared by 4 bases and J by 7 bases, with 7 bases of the junction left unmatched.

The chain uses TRBV11-2 and TRBJ2-5; 8 nucleotides match TRBD2. From germline, CDR1 is SGHAT and CDR2 FQNNGV. This CDR3 comprises 15 residues. V shed 5 bases, J shed 5 bases, and the junction held 10 bases outside the gene matches. Written as DNA, the CDR3 is TGTGCCAGCAGCCCGGGGGCGGGGGGCTGGGAGACCCAGTACTTC. Its translation: CASSPGAGGWETQYF.

This chain links TRBV5-1 with TRBJ2-7, with D perhaps matching TRBD1 (5 bases). The V and J ends lost 2 bases and 3 bases respectively, with 12 bases between them. This CDR3 spans 14 amino acids. CDR1 and CDR2 from the germline V gene are SGHRS and YFSETQ. The CDR3 sequence: CASSLQAENYEQYF. For the CDR3, the DNA is TGCGCCAGCAGCTTACAGGCCGAGAACTACGAGCAGTACTTC. Drawing the rest from reference TRBV5-1 and TRBJ2-7, the complete variable domain is KAGVTQTPRYLIKTRGQQVTLSCSPISGHRSVSWYQQTPGQGLQFLFEYFSETQRNKGNFPGRFSGRQFSNSRSEMNVSTLELGDSALYLCASSLQAENYEQYFGPGTRLTVT.

The V call is TRBV19, the J call TRBJ2-3, with D unresolved. Deletions cut 1 base from V and 3 bases from J, with 5 bases between. The CDR3 consists of 13 residues. CDR1 is LNHDA, CDR2 SQIVND, per germline (reference sequence). CDR3 nucleotides: TGTGCCAGTAGTATAGGTCAAACAGATACGCAGTATTTT. Residues: CASSIGQTDTQYF.